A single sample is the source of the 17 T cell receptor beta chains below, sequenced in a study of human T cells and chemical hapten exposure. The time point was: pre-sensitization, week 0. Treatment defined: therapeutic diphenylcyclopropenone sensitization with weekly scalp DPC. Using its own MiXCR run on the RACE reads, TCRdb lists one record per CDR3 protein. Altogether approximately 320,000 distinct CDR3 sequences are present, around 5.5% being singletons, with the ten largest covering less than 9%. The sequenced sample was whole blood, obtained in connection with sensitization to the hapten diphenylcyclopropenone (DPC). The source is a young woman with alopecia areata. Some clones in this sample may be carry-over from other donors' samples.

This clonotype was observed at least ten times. The CDR3 DNA reads as TGTGCCAGCAGTGAATATAAAGGGGGACCGTTCGGAGAGACCCAGTACTTC. Translating gives CASSEYKGGPFGETQYF. V is TRBV25-1 and J is TRBJ2-5, with a tentative D call TRBD1 (6 bases). The CDR3 length is 17 residues. Trimming took off 0 bases at V and 4 bases at J, with 18 bases between the two ends. Germline assignment: CDR1 MGHDK and CDR2 SYGVNS.

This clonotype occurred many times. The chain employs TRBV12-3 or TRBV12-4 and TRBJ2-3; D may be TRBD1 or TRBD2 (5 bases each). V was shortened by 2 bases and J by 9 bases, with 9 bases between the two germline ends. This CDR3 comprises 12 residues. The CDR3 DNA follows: TGTGCCAGCAGTTTATCTGAGGGGACGCAGTATTTT. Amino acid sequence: CASSLSEGTQYF.

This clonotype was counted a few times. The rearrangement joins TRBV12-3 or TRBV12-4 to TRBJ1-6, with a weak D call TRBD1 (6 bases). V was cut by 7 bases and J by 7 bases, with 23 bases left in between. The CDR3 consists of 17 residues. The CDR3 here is CASTLEVGGSENSPLHF. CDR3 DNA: TGTGCCAGCACCCTCGAGGTAGGGGGTTCGGAGAATTCACCCCTCCACTTT.

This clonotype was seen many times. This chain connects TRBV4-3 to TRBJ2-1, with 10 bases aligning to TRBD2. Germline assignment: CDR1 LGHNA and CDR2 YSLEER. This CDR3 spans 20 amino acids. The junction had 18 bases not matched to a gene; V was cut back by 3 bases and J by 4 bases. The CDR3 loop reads CASSQGGLAGASIRYNEQFF. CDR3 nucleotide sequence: TGCGCCAGCAGCCAGGGGGGGCTAGCGGGGGCCTCGATCCGTTACAATGAGCAGTTCTTC.

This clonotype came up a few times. CDR3 sequence reads: CASSVGGLDYEKLFF. Here the CDR3 DNA reads TGTGCCAGCAGCGTTGGAGGGCTTGATTATGAAAAACTGTTTTTT. The chain joins TRBV9 to TRBJ1-4; no definite D call. Germline V lookup: CDR1 SGDLS, CDR2 YYNGEE. This CDR3 contains 15 residues. Trimming removed 2 bases at V and 6 bases at J, with 14 bases between.

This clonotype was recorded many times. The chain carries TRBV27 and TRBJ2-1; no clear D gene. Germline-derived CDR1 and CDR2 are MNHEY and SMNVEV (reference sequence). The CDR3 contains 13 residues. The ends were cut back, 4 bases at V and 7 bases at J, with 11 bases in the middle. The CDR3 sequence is CASSSSSLNEQFF. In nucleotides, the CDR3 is TGTGCCAGCAGTTCCTCCAGCCTGAATGAGCAGTTCTTC.

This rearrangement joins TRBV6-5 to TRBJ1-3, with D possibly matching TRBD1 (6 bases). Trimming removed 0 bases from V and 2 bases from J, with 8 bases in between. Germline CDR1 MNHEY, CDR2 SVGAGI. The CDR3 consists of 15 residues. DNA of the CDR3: TGTGCCAGCAGTTACTCGCCAGGGGCTGGAAACACCATATATTTT. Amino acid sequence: CASSYSPGAGNTIYF.

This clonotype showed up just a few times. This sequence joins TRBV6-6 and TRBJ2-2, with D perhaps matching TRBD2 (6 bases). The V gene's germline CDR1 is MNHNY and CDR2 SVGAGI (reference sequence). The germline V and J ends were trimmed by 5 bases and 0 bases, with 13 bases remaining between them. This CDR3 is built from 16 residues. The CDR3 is CASSPPDYPNTGELFF. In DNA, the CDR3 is TGTGCCAGCAGTCCGCCGGACTATCCGAACACCGGGGAGCTGTTTTTT.

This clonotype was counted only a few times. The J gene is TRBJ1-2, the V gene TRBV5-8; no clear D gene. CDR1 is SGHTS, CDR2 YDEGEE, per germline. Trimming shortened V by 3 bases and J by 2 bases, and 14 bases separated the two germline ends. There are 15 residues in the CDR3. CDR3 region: CASSWGGGANYGYTF. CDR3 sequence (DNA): TGTGCCAGCAGCTGGGGAGGAGGCGCAAACTATGGCTACACCTTC.

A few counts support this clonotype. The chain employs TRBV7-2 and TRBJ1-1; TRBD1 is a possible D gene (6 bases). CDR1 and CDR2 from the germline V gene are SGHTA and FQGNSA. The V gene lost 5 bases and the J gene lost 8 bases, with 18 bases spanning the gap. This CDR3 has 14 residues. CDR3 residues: CASSIDRHRPEAFF. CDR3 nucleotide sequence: TGTGCCAGCAGCATCGACAGGCACCGACCCGAAGCTTTCTTT. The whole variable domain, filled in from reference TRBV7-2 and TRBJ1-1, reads GAGVSQSPSNKVTEKGKDVELRCDPISGHTALYWYRQSLGQGLEFLIYFQGNSAPDKSGLPSDRFSAERTGGSVSTLTIQRTQQEDSAVYLCASSIDRHRPEAFFGQGTRLTVV.

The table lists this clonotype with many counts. Here the CDR3 DNA reads TGTGCCAGCAGTGACCTAGCGGAGCGCACAGATACGCAGTATTTT. It encodes CASSDLAERTDTQYF. V is TRBV25-1 and J is TRBJ2-3; 7 bases fit TRBD2. J lost 1 base, V lost 3 bases, and 4 bases had no gene match. This CDR3 region has 15 residues. Germline V gives CDR1 MGHDK, CDR2 SYGVNS.

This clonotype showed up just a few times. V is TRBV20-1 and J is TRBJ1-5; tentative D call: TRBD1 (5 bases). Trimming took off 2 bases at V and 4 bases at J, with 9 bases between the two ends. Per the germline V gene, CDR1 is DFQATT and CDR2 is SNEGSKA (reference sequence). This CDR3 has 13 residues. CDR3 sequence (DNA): TGCAGTGCTAGAAGGGACCGAAATCAGCCCCAGCATTTT. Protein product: CSARRDRNQPQHF.

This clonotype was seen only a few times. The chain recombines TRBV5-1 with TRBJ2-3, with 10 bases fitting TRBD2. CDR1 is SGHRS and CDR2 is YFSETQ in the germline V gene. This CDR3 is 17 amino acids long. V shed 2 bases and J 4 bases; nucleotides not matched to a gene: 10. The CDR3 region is CASSLGIGTSVADTQYF. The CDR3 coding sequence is TGCGCCAGCAGCTTAGGAATTGGGACTAGCGTTGCAGATACGCAGTATTTT.

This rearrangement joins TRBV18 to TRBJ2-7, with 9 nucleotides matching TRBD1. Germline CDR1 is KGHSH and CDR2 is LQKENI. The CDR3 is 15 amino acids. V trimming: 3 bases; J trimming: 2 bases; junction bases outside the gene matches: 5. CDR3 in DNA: TGTGCCAGCTCACCCGGACAGGGGACTACCTACGAGCAGTACTTC. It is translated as CASSPGQGTTYEQYF. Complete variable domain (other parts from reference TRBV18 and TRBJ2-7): NAGVMQNPRHLVRRRGQEARLRCSPMKGHSHVYWYRQLPEEGLKFMVYLQKENIIDESGMPKERFSAEFPKEGPSILRIQQVVRGDSAAYFCASSPGQGTTYEQYFGPGTRLTVT.

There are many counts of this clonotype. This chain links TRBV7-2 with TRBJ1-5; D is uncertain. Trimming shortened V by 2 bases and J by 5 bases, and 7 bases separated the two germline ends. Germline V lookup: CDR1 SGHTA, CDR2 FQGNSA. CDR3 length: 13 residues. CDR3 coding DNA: TGTGCCAGCAGCTTATACGGCTATCAGCCCCAGCATTTT. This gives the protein CASSLYGYQPQHF.

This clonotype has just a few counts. CDR3 bases: TGCAGTGCTTCCCGGGACCGTAATTCACCCCTCCACTTT. Its translation is CSASRDRNSPLHF. The chain couples TRBV20-1 to TRBJ1-6; D is perhaps TRBD1 (5 bases). CDR1 and CDR2 from the germline V gene are DFQATT and SNEGSKA (reference sequence). CDR3 length equals 13 residues. V was clipped by 5 bases and J by 6 bases, with 11 bases between them.

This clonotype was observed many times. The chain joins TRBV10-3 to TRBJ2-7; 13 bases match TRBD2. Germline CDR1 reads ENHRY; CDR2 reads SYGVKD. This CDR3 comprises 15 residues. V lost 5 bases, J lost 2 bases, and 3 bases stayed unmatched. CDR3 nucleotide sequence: TGTGCCATCAGTCCCGGGACTAGCGGGACCTACGAGCAGTACTTC. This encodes CAISPGTSGTYEQYF.